The 6 T cell receptor beta chains below all came from one sample that was sequenced in a study of blood T cell repertoires in COVID-19. Repertoires were generated with immunoSEQ multiplex PCR, while TCRdb's copy carries only in-frame clones and drops some. The sample has 50,000 to 75,000 clones; roughly 78% are singletons. The specimen sequenced was peripheral blood. The receptors were sampled from a man aged 60-69 years with COVID-19, enrolled during active disease.

The chain employs TRBV7-3 and TRBJ2-2; tentatively, D is TRBD1 (5 bases). The CDR3 loop spans 12 amino acids. The germline CDR1 and CDR2 sequences are SGHTA and FQGTGA. Trimming stripped 4 bases from V and 12 bases from J, with 12 bases between. CDR3 DNA sequence: TGTGCCAGCAGCTCTGGCCAGGGCCAGCTGTTTTTT. Translating it yields CASSSGQGQLFF.

This chain links TRBV3-1 (or the pseudogene TRBV3-2) with TRBJ2-5; weak D call: TRBD1 (6 bases). The CDR3 is 17 amino acids. Germline CDR1 reads LGHDT; CDR2 reads YNNKEL (reference sequence). Trimming cost V 0 bases and J 5 bases, with 19 bases left between them. CDR3: CASSQDGGRGLRETQYF. The CDR3 DNA reads TGTGCCAGCAGCCAAGATGGTGGCAGGGGTTTGAGGGAGACCCAGTACTTC.

V gene TRBV7-2 combines with J gene TRBJ1-2, with TRBD1 as a possible D gene (6 bases). The V gene lost 0 bases and the J gene lost 4 bases, with 15 bases spanning the gap. This CDR3 has 16 residues. Germline V gives CDR1 SGHTA, CDR2 FQGNSA. The CDR3 DNA follows: TGTGCCAGCAGCTTAGCCGGTTGGGAGGGGGTCTATGGCTACACCTTC. Its translation: CASSLAGWEGVYGYTF.

This chain connects TRBV5-1 to TRBJ2-1, with D perhaps TRBD1 (6 bases). Germline V gives CDR1 SGHRS, CDR2 YFSETQ. CDR3 length: 15 residues. V shed 3 bases and J shed 0 bases, with 10 bases lying between them. In DNA form, the CDR3 reads TGCGCCAGCAGCTCACAGGGCGGCTCCTACAATGAGCAGTTCTTC. Translated, it gives CASSSQGGSYNEQFF.

This chain uses TRBV30 with TRBJ1-3; 7 nucleotides align to TRBD1. CDR3 length: 16 amino acids. Germline-derived CDR1 and CDR2 are GTSNPN and SVGIG (reference sequence). Losses at the gene ends were 0 bases for V and 0 bases for J; bases not matched to a gene: 5. The CDR3 DNA reads as TGTGCCTGGAGTGTTGGGACAGTTATCTCTGGAAACACCATATATTTT. It encodes CAWSVGTVISGNTIYF.

V and J are TRBV5-1 and TRBJ2-5; TRBD2 is a possible D gene (6 bases). The germline CDR1 and CDR2 sequences are SGHRS and YFSETQ. The ends were cut back, 4 bases at V and 5 bases at J, with 9 bases in the middle. This CDR3 is built from 12 residues. The CDR3 sequence is CASSGRWETQYF. The CDR3 DNA reads TGCGCCAGCAGCGGGAGGTGGGAGACCCAGTACTTC.